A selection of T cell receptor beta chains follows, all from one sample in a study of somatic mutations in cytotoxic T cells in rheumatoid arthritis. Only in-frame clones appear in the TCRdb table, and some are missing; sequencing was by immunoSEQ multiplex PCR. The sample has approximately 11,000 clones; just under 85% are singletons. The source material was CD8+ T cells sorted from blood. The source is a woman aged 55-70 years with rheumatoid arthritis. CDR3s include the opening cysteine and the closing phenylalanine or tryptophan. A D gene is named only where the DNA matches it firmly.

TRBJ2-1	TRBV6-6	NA	CASSYAVNEQFF
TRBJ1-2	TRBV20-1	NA	CSAREDAPLTF
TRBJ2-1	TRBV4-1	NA	CASSLSLTNEQFF
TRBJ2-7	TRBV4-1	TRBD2	CASSHRTSGYEQYF
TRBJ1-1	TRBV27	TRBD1	CASSLRGPNTEAFF
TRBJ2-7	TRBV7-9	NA	CASSLASDSPSYEQYF
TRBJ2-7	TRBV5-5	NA	CASSTLGQLYEQYF
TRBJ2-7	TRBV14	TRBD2	CASSPRAGAGGISYEQYF
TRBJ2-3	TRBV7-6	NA	CASSPVGRRSSTDTQYF
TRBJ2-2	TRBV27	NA	CASSPIMALLDSNTGELFF
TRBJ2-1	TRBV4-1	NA	CASSDSPSNEQFF
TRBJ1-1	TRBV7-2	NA	CASSRTGNTEAFF
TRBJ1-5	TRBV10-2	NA	CASSLRGSNQPQHF
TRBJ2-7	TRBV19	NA	CASSMRRDYEQYF
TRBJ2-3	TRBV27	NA	CASSLGVAGTDTQYF
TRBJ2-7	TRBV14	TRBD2	CASSQVTSGHEQYF
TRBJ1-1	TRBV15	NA	CATSRDPLGRARGAFF
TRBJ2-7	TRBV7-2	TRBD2	CASSPFATSGRYEQYF
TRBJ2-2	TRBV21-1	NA	CASSGRDRGFVGELFF
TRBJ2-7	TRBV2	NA	CASSDGVSYEQYF
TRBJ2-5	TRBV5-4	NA	CASSLATTGETQYF
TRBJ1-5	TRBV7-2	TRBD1	CASSSDREWPGNQPQHF
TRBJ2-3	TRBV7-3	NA	CASSSQTGTRGDTQYF
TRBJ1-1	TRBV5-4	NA	CASSFRMNTEAFF
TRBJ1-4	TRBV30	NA	CAWSRVATNEKLFF
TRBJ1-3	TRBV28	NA	CASSLEGGSGNTIYF
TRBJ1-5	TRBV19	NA	CASRGSRNNQPQHF
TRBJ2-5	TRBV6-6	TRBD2	CASSLVGLAAGETQYF
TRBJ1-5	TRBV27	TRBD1	CASRPAGTGGNQPQHF
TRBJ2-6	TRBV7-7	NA	CASSLGGSGANVLTF
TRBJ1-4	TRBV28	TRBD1	CASTLLGQASEKLFF
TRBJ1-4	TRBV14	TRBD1	CASSLDRGANEKLFF
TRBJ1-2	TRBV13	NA	CASSLGTGNYGYTF
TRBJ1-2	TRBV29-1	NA	CSVRTRPSFGGEDGYTF
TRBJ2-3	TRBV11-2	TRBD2	CASSFTPIGGRVPDTQYF
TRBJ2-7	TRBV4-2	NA	CASSQVRDEQYF
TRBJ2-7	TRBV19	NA	CASSIKGPSEFTYEQYF
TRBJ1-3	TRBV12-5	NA	CASGLVLEKFRNTIYF
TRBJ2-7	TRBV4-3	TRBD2	CASSLTSGRAYEQYF
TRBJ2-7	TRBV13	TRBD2	CASSSGLAGAYEQYF